The entry that follows covers one TCR beta chain sequence. Its specificity is unknown. TCRdb reanalysed the RT-PCR reads using MiXCR and keeps one entry per CDR3 protein. The table lists a few hundred thousand distinct CDR3 sequences, more than 7% of them singletons, with 10% to 15% in the top ten. This sample was included in a study of response to subunit inactivated influenza vaccine. Study-wide findings and caveats: The authors suggested that every seasonal influenza vaccination recruits few new T cells.

The clonotype comes from a man aged 50-75 years who received an inactivated influenza vaccine. Specimen: PBMCs from blood, collected about 24 months after vaccination.

CDR3: CASSLELAVAYEQYF. The CDR3 DNA reads as TGTGCCAGCAGCTTAGAACTAGCGGTGGCCTACGAGCAGTACTTC. The chain is built from TRBV11-2 and TRBJ2-7; 8 bases fit TRBD2. The CDR3 loop spans 15 amino acids. The germline V gene encodes CDR1 SGHAT and CDR2 FQNNGV. The trim removed 0 bases at V and 2 bases at J, leaving 3 bases unmatched. The whole variable domain, filled in from reference TRBV11-2 and TRBJ2-7, reads EAGVAQSPRYKIIEKRQSVAFWCNPISGHATLYWYQQILGQGPKLLIQFQNNGVVDDSQLPKDRFSAERLKGVDSTLKIQPAKLEDSAVYLCASSLELAVAYEQYFGPGTRLTVT.